This TCR beta chain was captured in a study of T cell responses to AZD1222 COVID-19 vaccine. V shed 9 bases, J shed 5 bases, and the junction held 8 bases outside the gene matches. This CDR3 has 15 residues. Germline V gene lookup returns CDR1 KGHDR and CDR2 SFDVKD. Only in-frame clones appear in the TCRdb table, and some are missing; sequencing was by immunoSEQ multiplex PCR. Of 100,000 to 150,000 clones detected, about 90% appear once; the ten largest clones hold about 1.1%. The origin of this receptor is an adult in good health. Specimen: peripheral blood, collected on day 0 of AZD1222 vaccination. The chain joins TRBV24-1 to TRBJ2-3; 12 nucleotides agree with TRBD2. The CDR3 sequence: CATEPSGRAEDTQYF. The CDR3 DNA reads TGTGCCACCGAACCTAGCGGGAGGGCCGAAGATACGCAGTATTTT.